The sample holds a few counts of the clone carrying this T cell receptor (beta chain). What it binds is not known. The sample belongs to a study of T cell repertoires in cytomegalovirus infection. The wider study: It can be stated that public TCR beta signatures indicated CMV infection as well as a matching HLA type. Study-level results: CMV-specific TCR beta clonotypes restricted by HLA-C dominated the ex vivo response.

CDR3 length: 14 residues. Trimming pared 9 bases from V and 3 bases from J, leaving 14 bases between. In germline, CDR1 is SGHTA, CDR2 FQGTGA. TCRdb redid the calling of the reads with MiXCR, one entry per CDR3 protein. Here the sample spans 250,000 to 300,000 distinct CDR3 sequences, less than 25% being singletons. The rearrangement links TRBV7-3 to TRBJ2-2; D unresolved. Sequenced here: cultured PBMCs, sampled from culture after CMV antigen stimulation. The sequence was collected from a human donor in good health (CMV status not recorded). Some clones in this sample may be carry-over from other donors' samples. DNA of the CDR3: TGTGCCAGTACCCTCGTCAGCGACACCGGGGAGCTGTTTTTT. It is translated as CASTLVSDTGELFF.